Sequencing of this T cell receptor beta chain was carried out in a study of response to subunit inactivated influenza vaccine. Notes on the study in general: Authors suggested that a seasonal influenza vaccination recruits few new T cells each time.

This clonotype came up a few times. Its antigen remains unidentified. Trimming removed 1 base at V and 2 bases at J, with 11 bases between. Germline assignment: CDR1 LGHNA and CDR2 YSLEER. The CDR3 extends over 15 amino acids. From the RT-PCR reads, TCRdb called clonotypes with MiXCR, one entry per CDR3 protein. The sample lists more than 600,000 distinct CDR3 sequences; around 18% were seen once. The sequence came from a man aged 50 or older who received an inactivated influenza vaccine. The material sequenced was PBMCs from blood, taken roughly 5 days after vaccination. The V call is TRBV4-3, the J call TRBJ2-5, with D possibly called TRBD1 or TRBD2 (7 bases each). In DNA, the CDR3 is TGCGCCAGCAGCCAAGGACAGGGAGGGCAAGAGACCCAGTACTTC. Protein: CASSQGQGGQETQYF.